One sample yielded the 7 T cell receptor beta chains listed below, sequenced in a study of shared clonotypes between healthy human individuals. Assay: immunoSEQ multiplex PCR; the TCRdb copy retains only in-frame clones and omits some. The table records about 1 million clones, approximately 68% of them present only once. The specimen sequenced was memory CD4+ T cells sorted from blood. Subset reported: CD45RA-negative fraction. Receptors originate from a man between 18 and 35 years old in good health.

CDR3 coding DNA: TGTGCCAGCAGCTTAGTGGGCGGGAGCTCCTACGAGCAGTACTTC. Amino acid sequence: CASSLVGGSSYEQYF. The V gene is TRBV7-2, the J gene TRBJ2-7; 7 nucleotides line up with TRBD2. Germline values: CDR1 SGHTA, CDR2 FQGNSA. After removal of 1 base from V and 0 bases from J, the junction contained 3 bases not matched to a gene. CDR3 length: 15 residues.

CDR3 coding DNA: TGTGCCAGCAGGGGGGACAGGAACTCCTACGAGCAGTACTTC. It encodes CASRGDRNSYEQYF. This rearrangement joins TRBV5-6 to TRBJ2-7; 8 bases map to TRBD1. There are 14 residues in the CDR3. V was clipped by 5 bases and J by 0 bases; unmatched bases: 4. Germline values: CDR1 SGHDT, CDR2 YYEEEE.

The genes are TRBV11-3 and TRBJ2-3; D not resolved. The CDR3 contains 13 residues. Trimming pared 5 bases from V and 5 bases from J, leaving 11 bases between. CDR1 and CDR2 (germline): SGHNT, YENEEA. This CDR3 reads CASSPIGQDTQYF. The CDR3 coding sequence is TGTGCCAGCAGCCCGATCGGTCAAGATACGCAGTATTTT.

The chain links TRBV6-1 to TRBJ2-7; 11 nucleotides line up with TRBD2. Unmatched junction bases numbered 6, after V lost 3 bases and J lost 5 bases. The CDR3 consists of 15 residues. Germline V gives CDR1 MNHNS, CDR2 SASEGT. Written as DNA, the CDR3 is TGTGCCAGCAGTGAGTCTAGCGGGAGGTCCCACGAGCAGTACTTC. Translated, it gives CASSESSGRSHEQYF.

This clone showed up just once. The rearrangement joins TRBV18 to TRBJ1-5, with a weak D call TRBD1 (5 bases). This CDR3 region has 15 residues. Trimming took off 3 bases at V and 2 bases at J, with 11 bases between the two ends. Germline lookup yields CDR1 KGHSH and CDR2 LQKENI. CDR3 in DNA: TGTGCCAGCTCACCTGGCAGGGAAGGCAATCAGCCCCAGCATTTT. It specifies CASSPGREGNQPQHF.

This clone was found once. V is TRBV15 and J is TRBJ2-7; D unresolved. This CDR3 has 14 residues. The V end lost 0 bases, the J end lost 2 bases, and 8 bases lay between the germline ends. Per germline, CDR1 LNHNV and CDR2 YYDKDF (reference sequence). CDR3 region: CATSRDPLAYEQYF. DNA for the CDR3: TGTGCCACCAGCAGAGATCCCCTTGCCTACGAGCAGTACTTC.

The chain joins TRBV19 to TRBJ1-5; no reliable D call. The CDR3 contains 16 residues. V was trimmed by 2 bases and J by 4 bases, leaving 15 bases between them. The germline V gene has CDR1 LNHDA and CDR2 SQIVND (reference sequence). In nucleotides, the CDR3 is TGTGCCAGTAGTATAACCGGCCGCTACCTTAATCAGCCCCAGCATTTT. It codes for CASSITGRYLNQPQHF.